The 7 T cell receptor beta chains below were found in one sample sequenced in a study of T cells in Graves' hyperthyroidism and ophthalmopathy. RNA transcripts provided the source from which TCR beta CDR3 regions were amplified. The TCR CDR3 was amplified in a first-round RT-PCR using the HTBI primer set. TCRdb independently ran MiXCR on the multiplex PCR reads; one entry per CDR3 protein. The sample gives roughly 290,000 distinct CDR3 sequences, 10% to 15% of which show up once; approximately 7.8% is in the top ten. The sample consisted of blood. These receptor sequences come from a woman in her 30s with Graves' hyperthyroidism that later progressed to Graves' ophthalmopathy.

The chain has TRBV6-5 and TRBJ1-2; D call uncertain. V lost 3 bases and J lost 2, with 13 bases in between. Germline V gene data show CDR1 as MNHEY and CDR2 as SVGAGI. CDR3 size: 15 residues. CDR3 region: CASSYRFGGNYGYTF. For the CDR3, the DNA is TGTGCCAGCAGTTATCGATTTGGAGGGAACTATGGCTACACCTTC.

This clonotype was seen ten or more times. This CDR3 is CASSSGTSGRWADTQYF. CDR3 in DNA: TGTGCCAGCAGCTCCGGGACTAGCGGGAGATGGGCAGATACGCAGTATTTT. J is TRBJ2-3 and V is TRBV2, with 14 bases fitting TRBD2. The V and J ends lost 6 bases and 4 bases, in that order; junction bases with no gene match: 9. Germline CDR1 SNHLY, CDR2 FYNNEI. The length of the CDR3 is 17 residues.

The table lists this clonotype with many counts. V is TRBV30 and J is TRBJ2-3, with 13 bases that match TRBD2. CDR1 and CDR2 from the germline V gene are GTSNPN and SVGIG (reference sequence). V shed 0 bases and J 1 base; nucleotides not matched to a gene: 4. The CDR3 runs to 17 residues. In nucleotides, the CDR3 is TGTGCCTGGAGTGTTTTGGGACTAGCGGGACGCACAGATACGCAGTATTTT. Translated: CAWSVLGLAGRTDTQYF.

This clonotype was observed at least ten times. V gene TRBV5-1 combines with J gene TRBJ1-2, with 7 bases aligning to TRBD1. V gave up 4 bases and J gave up 1 base; unmatched junction bases: 4. The CDR3 loop spans 14 amino acids. CDR1 is SGHRS, CDR2 YFSETQ, per germline. CDR3 protein: CASSIRDSNYGYTF. Written as DNA, the CDR3 is TGCGCCAGCAGCATCCGGGACAGTAACTATGGCTACACCTTC.

This clonotype was found many times. The chain recombines TRBV7-2 with TRBJ2-1; the D is unclear. CDR1 and CDR2 from the germline V gene are SGHTA and FQGNSA. V was cut by 5 bases and J by 10 bases, with 9 bases left in between. CDR3 length equals 11 residues. CDR3 in amino acids: CASSELREQFF. The CDR3 nucleotides are TGTGCCAGCAGCGAGCTACGGGAGCAGTTCTTC.

There are many counts of this clonotype. The V and J genes are TRBV5-1 and TRBJ2-7; D call uncertain. CDR1 is SGHRS, CDR2 YFSETQ, per germline. Trimming took off 2 bases at V and 2 bases at J, with 11 bases between the two ends. This CDR3 contains 14 residues. The CDR3 DNA follows: TGCGCCAGCAGCTTCGATCGGAAAACCTACGAGCAGTACTTC. Amino acid sequence: CASSFDRKTYEQYF.

In this sample, this clonotype turned up many times. The chain recombines TRBV6-1 with TRBJ2-5; D is possibly TRBD1 (6 bases). From germline, CDR1 is MNHNS and CDR2 SASEGT. The CDR3 sequence is 15 residues long. V was cut by 3 bases and J by 10 bases, with 21 bases left in between. CDR3 amino acids: CASSDSGRARGGQYF. The CDR3 nucleotides are TGTGCCAGCAGTGACTCGGGAAGGGCACGAGGGGGCCAGTACTTC.